These 16 T cell receptor beta chains came from one sample sequenced in a study of shared clonotypes between healthy human individuals. Method: immunoSEQ multiplex PCR; TCRdb's copy keeps in-frame clones and lacks some. The data show approximately 530,000 clones, roughly 95% seen once. Sequencing was carried out using naive CD4+ T cells sorted from blood. Subset: CD45RA+ positively selected. The receptors were gathered from a woman aged 25 to 39 in good health.

CDR3 DNA: TGCGCCAGCAGCAAAACGAACACCGGGGAGCTGTTTTTT. It yields the protein CASSKTNTGELFF. The chain links TRBV5-1 to TRBJ2-2; D call uncertain. The CDR3 is made up of 13 amino acids. The V and J ends lost 4 bases and 0 bases respectively, with 4 bases between them. Germline CDR1 is SGHRS and CDR2 is YFSETQ.

The V gene is TRBV16, the J gene TRBJ1-3, with 7 bases lining up with TRBD1. Germline trimming cut 5 bases from V and 0 bases from J; bases unmatched to any gene: 7. The CDR3 extends over 16 amino acids. From germline, CDR1 is KGHSY and CDR2 FQNENV. CDR3 loop: CASSRQTGDSGNTIYF. The CDR3 DNA sequence: TGTGCCAGCAGCAGGCAAACAGGGGACTCTGGAAACACCATATATTTT.

This clone was recorded only once. V is TRBV28 and J is TRBJ2-2; 10 nucleotides align to TRBD2. After removal of 6 bases from V and 6 bases from J, the junction contained 4 bases not matched to a gene. This CDR3 is 14 amino acids long. CDR1 MDHEN and CDR2 SYDVKM come from the germline V gene. The CDR3 sequence is CASRKAGGPGELFF. In DNA form, the CDR3 reads TGTGCCAGCAGAAAAGCGGGAGGGCCCGGGGAGCTGTTTTTT.

V usage is TRBV7-2 and J usage is TRBJ2-2; 7 bases map to TRBD1. V lost 6 bases to trimming and J lost 8 bases; unmatched junction nucleotides: 9. The germline V gene encodes CDR1 SGHTA and CDR2 FQGNSA. The CDR3 length is 14 residues. CDR3 protein: CASRPPNRGGELFF. CDR3 in DNA: TGTGCCAGCAGGCCACCAAACAGGGGAGGGGAGCTGTTTTTT.

The V call is TRBV10-2, the J call TRBJ2-7; D gene uncertain. The CDR3 length is 14 residues. Germline CDR1 WSHSY, CDR2 SAAADI. Deletions cut 4 bases from V and 2 bases from J, with 12 bases between. Written as DNA, the CDR3 is TGCGCCAGCAGTGGTGTATCCAGAACCTACGAGCAGTACTTC. This sequence encodes CASSGVSRTYEQYF.

The chain has TRBV6-1 and TRBJ2-1, with D unresolved. CDR3 length: 11 residues. Trimming removed 3 bases at V and 13 bases at J, with 10 bases between. CDR1 is MNHNS and CDR2 is SASEGT in the germline V gene. The CDR3 region is CASSDSGFQFF. Written as DNA, the CDR3 is TGTGCCAGCAGTGACTCTGGGTTTCAGTTCTTC.

The chain couples TRBV5-1 to TRBJ2-5; 9 bases match TRBD2. The CDR3 spans 14 residues. The V gene end was trimmed by 4 bases and the J gene end by 4 bases; junction bases not matched to a gene: 5. CDR1 SGHRS and CDR2 YFSETQ come from the germline V gene. CDR3 protein: CASSRTSARETQYF. In DNA, the CDR3 is TGCGCCAGCAGCAGGACTAGCGCGCGAGAGACCCAGTACTTC.

J is TRBJ2-5 and V is TRBV9, with D possibly TRBD2 on 7 matching bases. Germline loops: CDR1 SGDLS, CDR2 YYNGEE. V shed 2 bases and J shed 5 bases, with 13 bases lying between them. The CDR3 consists of 14 residues. The CDR3 protein is CASSVRGAGETQYF. The CDR3, as DNA: TGTGCCAGCAGCGTCCGGGGGGCCGGGGAGACCCAGTACTTC.

This clone appeared a few times. This rearrangement joins TRBV7-2 to TRBJ2-7, with D perhaps TRBD2 (7 bases). The germline V and J ends were trimmed by 4 bases and 5 bases, with 18 bases remaining between them. The germline V gene encodes CDR1 SGHTA and CDR2 FQGNSA. The CDR3 length is 15 residues. In DNA form, the CDR3 reads TGTGCCAGCAGCTACGATGGGGGGGCTCTGGACGAGCAGTACTTC. It codes for CASSYDGGALDEQYF.

The chain combines TRBV7-9 with TRBJ2-7; the D is unclear. CDR1 is SEHNR and CDR2 is FQNEAQ in the germline V gene (reference sequence). The CDR3 extends over 12 amino acids. The V gene lost 4 bases and the J gene lost 2 bases, with 6 bases spanning the gap. The CDR3 is CASSSWTYEQYF. CDR3 DNA: TGTGCCAGCAGCTCCTGGACCTACGAGCAGTACTTC.

The chain links TRBV11-2 to TRBJ1-2, with D uncertain. This CDR3 has 14 amino acids. Germline CDR1 reads SGHAT; CDR2 reads FQNNGV. V was shortened by 1 base and J by 6 bases, with 12 bases between the two germline ends. The CDR3 is CASSLVTSRDGYTF. DNA for the CDR3: TGTGCCAGCAGCTTAGTCACCTCAAGGGATGGCTACACCTTC.

This chain joins TRBV5-6 and TRBJ2-7; D call uncertain. CDR1 is SGHDT and CDR2 is YYEEEE in the germline V gene. This CDR3 spans 15 amino acids. With 6 bases removed from V and 3 bases from J, the gap between germline ends came to 19 bases. The CDR3 is CASTTPGSDNYEQYF. Written as DNA, the CDR3 is TGTGCCAGCACCACCCCCGGGTCAGATAACTACGAGCAGTACTTC.

The gene calls are TRBV28 and TRBJ1-1, with 7 bases that match TRBD1. The CDR3 sequence is 14 residues long. The V gene's germline CDR1 is MDHEN and CDR2 SYDVKM. The V segment lost 7 bases and the J segment 5 bases; nucleotides outside the gene matches: 10. The CDR3, as DNA: TGTGCCAGCACTCGACAGGGTTGGAGGACTGAAGCTTTCTTT. Protein product: CASTRQGWRTEAFF.

The chain couples TRBV28 to TRBJ2-7; D gene unclear. The CDR3 has 15 residues. Germline assignment: CDR1 MDHEN and CDR2 SYDVKM. Trimming left V 3 bases short and J 0 bases short, with 12 bases between. CDR3: CASSFPVGDSYEQYF. In DNA, the CDR3 is TGTGCCAGCAGTTTCCCTGTTGGGGACTCCTACGAGCAGTACTTC. Supplemented by reference TRBV28 and TRBJ2-7, the full variable domain reads DVKVTQSSRYLVKRTGEKVFLECVQDMDHENMFWYRQDPGLGLRLIYFSYDVKMKEKGDIPEGYSVSREKKERFSLILESASTNQTSMYLCASSFPVGDSYEQYFGPGTRLTVT.

The chain employs TRBV4-1 and TRBJ2-7; TRBD1 agrees at 7 bases. Unmatched junction bases numbered 12, after V lost 1 base and J lost 6 bases. The CDR3 is 16 amino acids. CDR1 and CDR2 (germline): MGHRA, YSYEKL. Here the CDR3 DNA reads TGCGCCAGCAGCCAAGGAAACAGGGGCAGGGTTAGCGAGCAGTACTTC. It codes for CASSQGNRGRVSEQYF.

The V and J genes are TRBV7-9 and TRBJ2-7, with D perhaps TRBD2 (6 bases). V lost 3 bases and J lost 4, with 7 bases in between. The CDR3 is 12 residues long. Germline CDR1 SEHNR, CDR2 FQNEAQ (reference sequence). In nucleotides, the CDR3 is TGTGCCAGCAGCTTTGGGACTTACGAGCAGTACTTC. Translating gives CASSFGTYEQYF.